The T cell receptor beta chain under discussion was sequenced for a study of blood T cell repertoires in COVID-19 (TCRdb year 2020). At the level of the whole study: Samples covering the acute and convalescent phases of COVID-19 were provided by collaborators in the United States, Italy and Spain. A freely available public database, intended as a resource for researchers studying the immune response to SARS-CoV-2, is where the repertoires were released. The samples were drawn from two sources: the first 160 participants of the ongoing ImmuneRACE study, and 1,000 to 1,500 subjects contributed by 6 global collaborators. The sample metadata nearly always contained a de-identified subject ID, COVID-19 status, age in years and sex. The prospective study material was composed of cDNA or gDNA derived from T cells, B-cell-depleted T cells, or PBMCs. Deeply sampled blood TCRbeta repertoires from subjects exposed to, actively infected with, or recovered from COVID-19 were included in the dataset. Where available, HLA class I and class II types were taken from metadata supplied by the sample provider and were not determined by assay-based typing. The research as a whole found: The amount of clinical and demographic metadata varied by source and participant and was provided uncurated.

Whole blood was collected in K2EDTA tubes by collaborating institutions according to the institutions' own protocols. For TCRbeta analysis, collaborators shipped samples in one of three forms: frozen whole blood, isolated PBMCs, or DNA extracted from either of those sample types. Trimming accounts for 3 bases at V and 7 bases at J, while the number of junction bases matched to no gene is 9. Taken from the germline V gene, the CDR1 and CDR2 loops are ENHRY and SYGVKD. The CDR3 measures 16 amino acids from cysteine to phenylalanine. The kept DNA is CDR3 alone, 48 bases in frame from the first base. Note on this clone: Its antigen has not been determined. Base qualities are missing; no much larger clone stands one base away.

TCRbeta CDR3 regions were amplified from genomic DNA by means of the immunoSEQ Assay, a bias-controlled multiplex PCR. As for how the authors treated the data: The number of nucleated cells in each sample was estimated by amplification of reference gene primers within the assay. To quantify the absolute abundance of each unique TCRbeta CDR3 rearrangement, sequence reads were collapsed and filtered. For each sample, productive Simpson clonality was calculated as the square root of Simpson's diversity index over productive rearrangements. TCRdb stores this immuneACCESS table with in-frame sequences only. Part of the clones is absent; in the studies checked, under half of the shortfall reflects unresolved V genes, and no reason is known for the rest. V and J calls and clone size are given by that table; D and trimming were obtained from the DNA. Within this sample are about 330,000 clones, with more than 70% of them counted one time only. The ten largest account for approximately 1.3% of the sample.

The rearrangement combines TRBV10-3 with TRBJ1-5, with 10 middle bases fitting TRBD1. Material: peripheral blood. The TCR sequence derives from a woman in her forties or fifties with acute or convalescent COVID-19. At the DNA level, the sequence is TGTGCCATCAGTGACTCCGGGACAGGGGATTACCAGCCCCAGCATTTT. This yields the protein CAISDSGTGDYQPQHF.